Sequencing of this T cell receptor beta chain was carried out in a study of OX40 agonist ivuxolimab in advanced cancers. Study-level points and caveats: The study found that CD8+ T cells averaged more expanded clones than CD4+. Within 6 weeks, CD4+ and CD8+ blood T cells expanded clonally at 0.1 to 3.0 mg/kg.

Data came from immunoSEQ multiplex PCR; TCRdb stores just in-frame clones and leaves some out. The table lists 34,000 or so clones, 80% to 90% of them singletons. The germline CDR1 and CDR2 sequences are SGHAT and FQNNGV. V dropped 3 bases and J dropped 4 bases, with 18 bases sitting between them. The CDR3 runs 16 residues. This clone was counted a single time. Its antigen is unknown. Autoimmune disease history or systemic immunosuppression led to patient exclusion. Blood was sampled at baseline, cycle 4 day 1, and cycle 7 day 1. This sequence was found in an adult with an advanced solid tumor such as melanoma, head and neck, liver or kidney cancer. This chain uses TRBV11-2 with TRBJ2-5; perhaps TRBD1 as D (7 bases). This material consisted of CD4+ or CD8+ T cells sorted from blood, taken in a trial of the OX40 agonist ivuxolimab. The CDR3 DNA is TGTGCCAGCAGCTTGTACACAGGGGCGGGAAGAGAGACCCAGTACTTC. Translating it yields CASSLYTGAGRETQYF.